This TCR beta chain originates from a study of cytomegalovirus exposure and HLA in healthy donors. Study details: Later, an analysis reported that the approximately 120 validation repertoires had used the same platform as the roughly 660 first-cohort repertoires. Findings and caveats of the study: TCR clusters originating in the first cohort tended to co-occur in the roughly 120 validation repertoires, according to a later analysis. Reported results showed that the classifier diagnosed cytomegalovirus status with high specificity and sensitivity. There were some public TCRs occurring in many donors, but most TCR sequences were rare.

V gave up 8 bases and J gave up 5 bases; unmatched junction bases: 14. From germline, CDR1 is MDHEN and CDR2 SYDVKM. The CDR3 spans 16 residues. About this clone itself: The target antigen is unknown.

The method was immunoSEQ multiplex PCR; TCRdb's version includes in-frame clones alone and lacks a portion of them. The profile shows around 400,000 clones, 86% of them singletons. The sequencing input was PBMCs. The chain joins TRBV28 to TRBJ2-2; 7 bases line up with TRBD1. This TCR was sampled from a woman under 30 in good health and CMV-seronegative. The CDR3 loop reads CASYAGRQGDTGELFF. The CDR3, as DNA: TGTGCCAGCTACGCCGGCCGGCAGGGGGATACCGGGGAGCTGTTTTTT.